The 31 T cell receptor beta chains reported below all come from one sample, sequenced in a study of blood T cell repertoires in COVID-19. Profiling relied on immunoSEQ multiplex PCR, and the TCRdb table lists in-frame clones only, not all of them. The table records over 300,000 clones, around 87% of them present only once. The sample taken for sequencing was peripheral blood. The receptors here all came from a man in his late teens or twenties with active or convalescent COVID-19.

The V gene is TRBV11-1, the J gene TRBJ2-4, with 12 bases matching TRBD1. CDR3 length equals 13 residues. CDR1 SGHAT and CDR2 FQDESV come from the germline V gene (reference sequence). V shed 8 bases, J shed 9 bases, and the junction held 5 bases outside the gene matches. The CDR3 spells CASRRDRGRIQYF. The CDR3 nucleotides are TGTGCCAGCCGCCGGGACAGGGGGCGCATTCAGTACTTC.

This rearrangement joins TRBV7-2 to TRBJ1-4, with D possibly being TRBD1 (5 bases). Per germline, CDR1 SGHTA and CDR2 FQGNSA. The V and J ends lost 8 bases and 2 bases respectively, with 15 bases between them. The CDR3 runs to 15 residues. The CDR3 here is CASSTGRGTNEKLFF. Written as DNA, the CDR3 is TGTGCCAGCTCCACGGGGCGGGGGACTAATGAAAAACTGTTTTTT.

This chain joins TRBV3-1 (or the pseudogene TRBV3-2) and TRBJ2-3, with 8 bases lining up with TRBD2. Trimming cost V 4 bases and J 4 bases; bases outside gene matches: 7. The CDR3 has 15 amino acids. Germline-derived CDR1 and CDR2 are LGHDT and YNNKEL (reference sequence). The CDR3 is CASSPPKRESDTQYF. The CDR3 DNA is TGTGCCAGCAGCCCACCCAAGCGGGAGTCAGATACGCAGTATTTT.

V usage is TRBV30 and J usage is TRBJ2-5; TRBD2 matches 12 bases. This CDR3 is 17 amino acids long. Germline V gives CDR1 GTSNPN, CDR2 SVGIG (reference sequence). V was clipped by 0 bases and J by 1 base; unmatched bases: 6. The CDR3 DNA reads TGTGCCTGGAGTGTACTACTAGCGGGGGGAGGCCAAGAGACCCAGTACTTC. Translating gives CAWSVLLAGGGQETQYF.

The V gene is TRBV4-2, the J gene TRBJ1-2; a weak D match, TRBD1 (6 bases). The CDR3 has 14 residues. Deletions cut 0 bases from V and 6 bases from J, with 11 bases between. Germline V CDR1 and CDR2: LGHNA, YNFKEQ. As DNA, the CDR3 is TGTGCCAGCAGCCAAGAAGGGGGAAAGCATGGCTACACCTTC. Amino acids: CASSQEGGKHGYTF.

The chain links TRBV5-1 to TRBJ1-1, with TRBD1 matching 9 bases. Germline V gene data show CDR1 as SGHRS and CDR2 as YFSETQ. Germline trimming cut 2 bases from V and 5 bases from J; bases unmatched to any gene: 13. The CDR3 is made up of 17 amino acids. The chain's CDR3 is CASSLRAAGQGLTEAFF. CDR3 coding DNA: TGCGCCAGCAGCTTAAGAGCCGCGGGACAGGGTTTAACTGAAGCTTTCTTT.

The V and J genes are TRBV5-6 and TRBJ1-4, with 8 positions matching TRBD1. The CDR3 contains 14 residues. J lost 3 bases, V lost 4 bases, and 2 bases had no gene match. CDR1 SGHDT and CDR2 YYEEEE come from the germline V gene. The CDR3 is CASSEQGANEKLFF. CDR3 coding DNA: TGTGCCAGCAGCGAACAGGGGGCTAATGAAAAACTGTTTTTT.

This rearrangement joins TRBV28 to TRBJ1-3; D unclear. The CDR3 consists of 13 residues. The germline V and J ends were trimmed by 7 bases and 2 bases, with 9 bases remaining between them. CDR1 MDHEN and CDR2 SYDVKM come from the germline V gene. The CDR3 spells CASTTAPGNTIYF. The CDR3 coding sequence is TGTGCCAGCACTACTGCCCCTGGAAACACCATATATTTT.

The chain combines TRBV10-3 with TRBJ2-2; 9 bases map to TRBD1. Germline lookup yields CDR1 ENHRY and CDR2 SYGVKD. The junction had 6 bases not matched to a gene; V was cut back by 1 base and J by 6 bases. The CDR3 has 16 residues. In nucleotides, the CDR3 is TGTGCCATCAGTGAGTGGGACAGGGACGTGTCCGGGGAGCTGTTTTTT. Amino acid sequence: CAISEWDRDVSGELFF.

The chain uses TRBV7-3 and TRBJ2-3; TRBD2 aligns across 8 bases. Trimming removed 4 bases from V and 2 bases from J; junction bases left unmatched: 5. CDR1 SGHTA and CDR2 FQGTGA come from the germline V gene. The CDR3 runs to 15 residues. The CDR3 coding sequence is TGTGCCAGCAGCTCAGAGACTAGCGCCACAGATACGCAGTATTTT. This encodes CASSSETSATDTQYF.

About this clone itself: Other DNA variants within this sample encode the same CDR3. The J gene is TRBJ1-1, the V gene TRBV28; D perhaps matches TRBD1 (5 bases). CDR3 length equals 12 residues. In germline, CDR1 is MDHEN, CDR2 SYDVKM. V lost 2 bases and J lost 7, with 8 bases in between. The CDR3 here is CASSLGTGEAFF. The CDR3 region has the DNA TGTGCCAGCAGTTTAGGCACAGGTGAAGCTTTCTTT.

V and J are TRBV5-1 and TRBJ2-3; D gene unclear. V was cut by 0 bases and J by 0 bases, with 11 bases left in between. The V gene's germline CDR1 is SGHRS and CDR2 YFSETQ. This CDR3 has 16 amino acids. The CDR3 DNA follows: TGCGCCAGCAGCTTGGCCTCCAGGTTGAGCACAGATACGCAGTATTTT. Amino acids: CASSLASRLSTDTQYF.

This chain links TRBV28 with TRBJ2-5; 10 nucleotides match TRBD2. V lost 8 bases to trimming and J lost 5 bases; unmatched junction nucleotides: 11. CDR3 length: 15 residues. CDR1 is MDHEN, CDR2 SYDVKM, per germline. The CDR3 spells CASRGTSVRRETQYF. The CDR3 DNA follows: TGTGCCAGCCGAGGGACTAGCGTCCGGCGGGAGACCCAGTACTTC.

The V and J genes are TRBV5-6 and TRBJ1-6, with no clear D. This CDR3 comprises 16 residues. V lost 4 bases and J lost 7, with 18 bases in between. Germline CDR1 SGHDT, CDR2 YYEEEE. The CDR3 loop is CASSARRESLNSPLHF. DNA for the CDR3: TGTGCCAGCAGCGCGCGCCGGGAGAGTTTAAATTCACCCCTCCACTTT.

The chain uses TRBV10-3 and TRBJ2-7; D unresolved. Germline CDR1 reads ENHRY; CDR2 reads SYGVKD. The V gene lost 3 bases and the J gene lost 3 bases, with 9 bases spanning the gap. The CDR3 runs 13 residues. The CDR3 coding sequence is TGTGCCATCAGTGAACCCGGAGTCTACGAGCAGTACTTC. Its protein is CAISEPGVYEQYF.

The CDR3 is CASSLRTSGSSDTQYF. CDR3 bases: TGTGCCAGCAGTTTACGGACTAGCGGGAGCTCAGATACGCAGTATTTT. The chain recombines TRBV27 with TRBJ2-3; TRBD2 matches at 13 bases. CDR3 size: 16 residues. Germline values: CDR1 MNHEY, CDR2 SMNVEV (reference sequence). J gave up 4 bases and V 2 bases, and 3 bases lay outside the gene matches.

The chain is built from TRBV5-1 and TRBJ2-5; weak D call: TRBD1 (6 bases). V dropped 2 bases and J dropped 1 base, with 15 bases sitting between them. The germline gives CDR1 SGHRS, CDR2 YFSETQ. The CDR3 spans 16 residues. CDR3 sequence: CASSLVSGGRQETQYF. For the CDR3, the DNA is TGCGCCAGCAGCTTAGTGTCTGGGGGCCGCCAAGAGACCCAGTACTTC.

This chain connects TRBV2 to TRBJ2-1; 16 bases agree with TRBD2. The germline V gene has CDR1 SNHLY and CDR2 FYNNEI. The CDR3 runs to 18 residues. Trimming cost V 5 bases and J 4 bases; bases outside gene matches: 8. CDR3 loop: CASSWGLAGGPPYNEQFF. CDR3 nucleotides: TGTGCCAGCAGTTGGGGACTAGCGGGAGGGCCCCCTTACAATGAGCAGTTCTTC.

The CDR3: CASWKGFSGYTF. In DNA form, the CDR3 reads TGTGCCAGCTGGAAGGGGTTTTCTGGCTACACCTTC. V and J are TRBV6-5 and TRBJ1-2; D may be TRBD1 (5 bases). V lost 8 bases to trimming and J lost 7 bases, with 14 bases between them. From germline, CDR1 is MNHEY and CDR2 SVGAGI. The CDR3 runs to 12 residues.

The chain employs TRBV5-5 and TRBJ1-5, with unresolved D. The germline CDR1 and CDR2 sequences are SGHKS and YYEKEE (reference sequence). CDR3 size: 14 residues. V was clipped by 2 bases and J by 4 bases, with 10 bases between them. The CDR3 sequence: CASSLPTVNQPQHF. Here the CDR3 DNA reads TGTGCCAGCAGCTTACCCACAGTGAATCAGCCCCAGCATTTT.

This sequence joins TRBV9 and TRBJ1-2, with TRBD1 matching 7 bases. This CDR3 is 13 amino acids long. From germline, CDR1 is SGDLS and CDR2 YYNGEE. The trim removed 5 bases at V and 2 bases at J, leaving 3 bases unmatched. The CDR3 nucleotides are TGTGCCAGCAGGGGACAGTCAAACTATGGCTACACCTTC. Translating gives CASRGQSNYGYTF.

This chain uses TRBV10-3 with TRBJ2-1, with 9 positions matching TRBD1. V trimming: 10 bases; J trimming: 7 bases; junction bases outside the gene matches: 14. The CDR3 loop spans 15 amino acids. Germline-derived CDR1 and CDR2 are ENHRY and SYGVKD. This CDR3 reads CAKKNRDRENNEQFF. The CDR3, as DNA: TGTGCCAAAAAAAACCGGGACAGGGAGAATAATGAGCAGTTCTTC.

The chain employs TRBV15 and TRBJ1-3; TRBD1 might be the D (6 bases). Germline CDR1 and CDR2: LNHNV and YYDKDF (reference sequence). The germline V and J ends were trimmed by 0 bases and 7 bases, with 22 bases remaining between them. The CDR3 is 18 amino acids. The CDR3 spells CATSRDSPAGRGGNTIYF. For the CDR3, the DNA is TGTGCCACCAGCAGAGATAGCCCCGCGGGCAGGGGTGGGAACACCATATATTTT.

The CDR3 loop is CASSTRQGSEKLFF. For the CDR3, the DNA is TGCGCCAGCAGCACTCGACAGGGAAGTGAAAAACTGTTTTTT. The chain couples TRBV4-1 to TRBJ1-4, with 7 positions matching TRBD1. The V gene end was trimmed by 5 bases and the J gene end by 7 bases; junction bases not matched to a gene: 7. CDR1 is MGHRA and CDR2 is YSYEKL in the germline V gene. The CDR3 consists of 14 residues.

This chain joins TRBV4-1 and TRBJ1-6; 9 bases map to TRBD1. This CDR3 contains 16 residues. Per the germline V gene, CDR1 is MGHRA and CDR2 is YSYEKL. With 3 bases clipped from V and 8 bases from J, the junction kept 8 bases outside the gene matches. This CDR3 is CASSQLQGAEDSPLHF. The CDR3 DNA reads as TGCGCCAGCAGCCAGCTACAGGGGGCAGAGGATTCACCCCTCCACTTT.

This clone was seen a single time. V and J are TRBV27 and TRBJ1-4, with D tentatively TRBD1 (6 bases). With 6 bases removed from V and 7 bases from J, the gap between germline ends came to 12 bases. The CDR3 is 13 amino acids. The germline V gene has CDR1 MNHEY and CDR2 SMNVEV (reference sequence). The CDR3 DNA sequence: TGTGCCAGCAGACCACAGGGCACTGAAAAACTGTTTTTT. Protein sequence: CASRPQGTEKLFF.

The V gene is TRBV13, the J gene TRBJ1-3; maybe TRBD1 (5 bases). The length of the CDR3 is 16 residues. V lost 5 bases, J lost 3 bases, and 17 bases lay in between. Germline V CDR1 and CDR2: PRHDT, FYEKMQ (reference sequence). DNA of the CDR3: TGTGCCAGCAGCCCCACGGGGGTCGGAATTGGAAACACCATATATTTT. Amino acids: CASSPTGVGIGNTIYF.

The chain joins TRBV9 to TRBJ2-1; a weak D match, TRBD2 (5 bases). The germline V and J ends were trimmed by 3 bases and 5 bases, with 6 bases remaining between them. Germline V gene lookup returns CDR1 SGDLS and CDR2 YYNGEE. The CDR3 has 12 amino acids. CDR3 sequence reads: CASSETNNEQFF. The CDR3 bases are TGTGCCAGCAGCGAGACTAACAATGAGCAGTTCTTC.

The gene calls are TRBV28 and TRBJ2-7; TRBD2 is a possible D gene (5 bases). In germline, CDR1 is MDHEN, CDR2 SYDVKM. The CDR3 has 14 amino acids. V was pared by 4 bases and J by 6 bases, with 16 bases between. The CDR3 DNA reads TGTGCCAGCAGTTCCGAAATTAGGGCGGGCGAGCAGTACTTC. This codes for CASSSEIRAGEQYF.

This chain uses TRBV19 with TRBJ1-1, with D perhaps matching TRBD1 (6 bases). Looked up from germline, CDR1 is LNHDA and CDR2 is SQIVND (reference sequence). Trimming shortened V by 3 bases and J by 4 bases, and 15 bases separated the two germline ends. The CDR3 has 15 amino acids. CDR3 residues: CASSIRQAYGTEAFF. CDR3 nucleotide sequence: TGTGCCAGTAGTATCCGACAGGCTTATGGCACTGAAGCTTTCTTT.

The chain carries TRBV5-1 and TRBJ2-7; D is undetermined. CDR1 and CDR2 (germline): SGHRS, YFSETQ. This CDR3 spans 13 amino acids. Deletions cut 6 bases from V and 3 bases from J, with 13 bases between. CDR3 bases: TGCGCCAGCAAGGCGGTAATGAGCTACGAGCAGTACTTC. This translates into CASKAVMSYEQYF.